Included here is one TCR beta chain sequence, with context. TCRdb's table, derived via immunoSEQ multiplex PCR, lists solely in-frame clones and lacks some. The sample lists 80,000 to 100,000 clones; roughly 88% were seen once. These data originate in a study of OX40 agonist ivuxolimab in advanced cancers. The receptor was isolated from an adult with an advanced solid tumor such as melanoma, head and neck, liver or kidney cancer. The sequences come from CD4+ or CD8+ T cells sorted from blood, collected in a trial of the OX40 agonist ivuxolimab.

Here the CDR3 DNA reads TGTGCCAGCAGTTTAGAATATACGAATCAGCCCCAGCATTTT. This codes for CASSLEYTNQPQHF. V usage is TRBV28 and J usage is TRBJ1-5, with unresolved D. Germline values: CDR1 MDHEN, CDR2 SYDVKM. The CDR3 loop spans 14 amino acids. Deletions cut 2 bases from V and 4 bases from J, with 9 bases between.